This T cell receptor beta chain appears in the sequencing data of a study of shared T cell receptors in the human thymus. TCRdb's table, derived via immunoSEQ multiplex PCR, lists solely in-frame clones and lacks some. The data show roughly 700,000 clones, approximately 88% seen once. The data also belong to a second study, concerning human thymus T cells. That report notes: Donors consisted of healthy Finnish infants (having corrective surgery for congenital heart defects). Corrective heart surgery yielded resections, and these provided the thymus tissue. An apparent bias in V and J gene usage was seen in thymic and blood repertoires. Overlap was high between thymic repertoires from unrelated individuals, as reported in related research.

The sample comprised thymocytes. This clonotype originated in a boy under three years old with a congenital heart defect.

The CDR3 nucleotides are TGTGCCAGCAGCCCATTGGGGCTAGCGGGAGGTCCCTCCTACGAGCAGTACTTC. Translating gives CASSPLGLAGGPSYEQYF. V gene TRBV5-8 combines with J gene TRBJ2-7; 11 nucleotides line up with TRBD2. CDR1 SGHTS and CDR2 YDEGEE come from the germline V gene. The CDR3 covers 18 residues. Germline trimming cut 4 bases from V and 0 bases from J; bases unmatched to any gene: 12.